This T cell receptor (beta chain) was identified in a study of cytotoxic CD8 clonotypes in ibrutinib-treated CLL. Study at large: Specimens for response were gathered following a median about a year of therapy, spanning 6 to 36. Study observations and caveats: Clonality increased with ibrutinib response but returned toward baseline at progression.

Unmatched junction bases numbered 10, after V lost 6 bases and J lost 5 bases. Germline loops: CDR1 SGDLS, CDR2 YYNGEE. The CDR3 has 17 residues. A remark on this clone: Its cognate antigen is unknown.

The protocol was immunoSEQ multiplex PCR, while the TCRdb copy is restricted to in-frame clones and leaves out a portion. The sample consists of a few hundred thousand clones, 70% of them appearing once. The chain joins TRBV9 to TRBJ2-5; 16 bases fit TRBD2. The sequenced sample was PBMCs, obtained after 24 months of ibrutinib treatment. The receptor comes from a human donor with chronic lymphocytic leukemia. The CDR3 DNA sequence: TGTGCCAGCAATTCCGGGACTAGCGGGAGGGCCGTTGAGACCCAGTACTTC. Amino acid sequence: CASNSGTSGRAVETQYF.